Each of the 18 T cell receptor beta chains below was sequenced from the same sample in a study of response to subunit inactivated influenza vaccine. TCRdb independently ran MiXCR on the RT-PCR reads; one entry per CDR3 protein. Of under 550,000 distinct CDR3 sequences in the sample, 7.5% to 8.5% were seen once. The sequenced sample was PBMCs from blood, obtained less than 30 months after vaccination. The source of these receptors is a man between 50 and 69 years old who received an inactivated influenza vaccine.

This clonotype was seen at least ten times. The rearrangement uses TRBV20-1 and TRBJ2-7; 12 positions agree with TRBD2. The CDR3 loop spans 14 amino acids. CDR1 is DFQATT, CDR2 SNEGSKA, per germline (reference sequence). The ends lost 4 bases at V and 6 bases at J; junction bases unmatched: 7. The CDR3 DNA sequence: TGCAGTGCTACTAGCGGGAGGGCCACTATCGAGCAGTACTTC. It is translated as CSATSGRATIEQYF.

The rearrangement uses TRBV3-1 and TRBJ1-6; no reliable D call. The CDR3 is 18 amino acids. Trimming shortened V by 8 bases and J by 0 bases, and 20 bases separated the two germline ends. The germline gives CDR1 LGHDT, CDR2 YNNKEL (reference sequence). The CDR3 reads CASCPHGFGSSYNSPLHF. As DNA, the CDR3 is TGTGCCAGCTGCCCCCACGGATTCGGGAGCTCCTATAATTCACCCCTCCACTTT.

This clonotype was counted a few times. This chain links TRBV10-3 with TRBJ2-1, with 7 bases aligning to TRBD1. In germline, CDR1 is ENHRY, CDR2 SYGVKD. J lost 7 bases, V lost 3 bases, and 9 bases had no gene match. The CDR3 contains 15 residues. This CDR3 reads CAISDTLTGLNEQFF. The CDR3 DNA follows: TGTGCCATCAGTGACACCCTGACAGGGCTAAATGAGCAGTTCTTC.

The sample holds a few counts of this clonotype. V and J are TRBV7-9 and TRBJ2-1; D not resolved. Germline lookup yields CDR1 SEHNR and CDR2 FQNEAQ (reference sequence). Trimming stripped 5 bases from V and 0 bases from J, with 8 bases between. This CDR3 has 14 amino acids. CDR3 sequence reads: CASSGLSSYNEQFF. In nucleotides, the CDR3 is TGTGCCAGCAGCGGTTTGAGCTCCTACAATGAGCAGTTCTTC.

J is TRBJ2-1 and V is TRBV29-1; D is possibly TRBD2 (7 bases). V was pared by 5 bases and J by 5 bases, with 16 bases between. This CDR3 has 14 amino acids. CDR1 SQVTM and CDR2 ANQGSEA come from the germline V gene. The CDR3 sequence: CSVLRGAQNNEQFF. The CDR3 nucleotides read TGCAGCGTTCTCCGGGGGGCGCAAAACAATGAGCAGTTCTTC.

The chain couples TRBV30 to TRBJ1-1, with D perhaps TRBD1 (5 bases). Per germline, CDR1 GTSNPN and CDR2 SVGIG (reference sequence). Trimming left V 0 bases short and J 0 bases short, with 14 bases between. CDR3 size: 16 residues. The CDR3 DNA is TGTGCCTGGAGTGTCGGGGCAGGCGAAATGAACACTGAAGCTTTCTTT. Translation gives CAWSVGAGEMNTEAFF.

In this sample, this clonotype turned up many times. The gene calls are TRBV7-9 and TRBJ2-1, with D perhaps matching TRBD1 (6 bases). The germline V and J ends were trimmed by 6 bases and 7 bases, with 22 bases remaining between them. The CDR3 loop spans 16 amino acids. Germline assignment: CDR1 SEHNR and CDR2 FQNEAQ (reference sequence). CDR3 residues: CASSPPHSGQRNEQFF. CDR3 coding DNA: TGTGCCAGCAGTCCACCTCACAGTGGACAGAGGAATGAGCAGTTCTTC.

This sequence joins TRBV15 and TRBJ1-1; the D is unclear. Germline-derived CDR1 and CDR2 are LNHNV and YYDKDF (reference sequence). Trimming removed 5 bases at V and 0 bases at J, with 13 bases between. This CDR3 has 15 residues. Here the CDR3 reads CATSSGRVMNTEAFF. CDR3 in DNA: TGTGCCACCAGCTCAGGACGGGTCATGAACACTGAAGCTTTCTTT.

The chain has TRBV6-1 and TRBJ1-2; TRBD1 matches 11 bases. This CDR3 contains 14 residues. Germline V gene data show CDR1 as MNHNS and CDR2 as SASEGT. V shed 4 bases and J 8 bases; nucleotides not matched to a gene: 6. CDR3 DNA: TGTGCCAGCAGTGCGGACAGGGGGCTGTTGGGCTACACCTTC. Protein sequence: CASSADRGLLGYTF.

This clonotype was detected many times. The chain is built from TRBV20-1 and TRBJ2-3; the D gene is possibly TRBD2 (5 bases). CDR3 length equals 15 residues. The V gene's germline CDR1 is DFQATT and CDR2 SNEGSKA (reference sequence). V was shortened by 6 bases and J by 5 bases, with 21 bases between the two germline ends. The CDR3 bases are TGCAGTGCCCCCCTTGACGAGCTAGGGAGAGATACGCAGTATTTT. Translation gives CSAPLDELGRDTQYF.

The rearrangement uses TRBV6-4 and TRBJ2-1; 10 nucleotides agree with TRBD2. The CDR3 extends over 16 amino acids. Trimming cost V 3 bases and J 7 bases; bases outside gene matches: 9. The germline V gene encodes CDR1 MRHNA and CDR2 SNTAGT. The CDR3 DNA follows: TGTGCCAGCAGTGATCCTCTAGCGGGGGAGGATAATGAGCAGTTCTTC. Translation: CASSDPLAGEDNEQFF.

There are many counts of this clonotype. CDR3 in DNA: TGTGCCAGCAGTGAATCTCGCGGGGATCATGAGCAGTTCTTC. Protein sequence: CASSESRGDHEQFF. This chain joins TRBV2 and TRBJ2-1; a possible D gene is TRBD2 (6 bases). Germline V gene sequence: CDR1 SNHLY, CDR2 FYNNEI. The CDR3 runs 14 residues. Trimming took off 2 bases at V and 8 bases at J, with 13 bases between the two ends.

A few counts support this clonotype. The chain is built from TRBV27 and TRBJ1-2, with D maybe TRBD1 (6 bases). The ends were cut back, 6 bases at V and 0 bases at J, with 14 bases in the middle. Germline-derived CDR1 and CDR2 are MNHEY and SMNVEV (reference sequence). CDR3 length: 15 amino acids. The chain's CDR3 is CASRPGATTNYGYTF. Here the CDR3 DNA reads TGTGCCAGCAGGCCGGGGGCGACTACTAACTATGGCTACACCTTC.

In this sample, this clonotype turned up many times. This chain connects TRBV4-3 to TRBJ2-3; tentatively, D is TRBD1 (6 bases). The length of the CDR3 is 14 residues. Trimming cost V 4 bases and J 5 bases, with 13 bases left between them. CDR1 is LGHNA and CDR2 is YSLEER in the germline V gene. The CDR3 DNA follows: TGCGCCAGCAGCCTGACAGGAGCTAAAGATACGCAGTATTTT. It yields the protein CASSLTGAKDTQYF.

The CDR3 nucleotides read TGTGCCAGCAGCACCGGACAGGGGCCCCAAGAGACCCAGTACTTC. It yields the protein CASSTGQGPQETQYF. This chain joins TRBV5-7 and TRBJ2-5; TRBD1 aligns across 9 bases. TRBV5-7 belongs to the ORF category, with a function that is uncertain. The CDR3 totals 15 residues. The trim removed 4 bases at V and 1 base at J, leaving 5 bases unmatched.

This clonotype was seen ten or more times. The J gene is TRBJ1-5, the V gene TRBV20-1, with D possibly being TRBD1 (5 bases). Germline V gene sequence: CDR1 DFQATT, CDR2 SNEGSKA (reference sequence). The CDR3 length is 14 residues. Trimming left V 4 bases short and J 5 bases short, with 15 bases between. CDR3 region: CSATSGAGDQPQHF. As DNA, the CDR3 is TGCAGTGCTACCTCCGGGGCGGGGGATCAGCCCCAGCATTTT.

This clonotype was observed at least ten times. The V gene is TRBV5-1, the J gene TRBJ2-5, with D perhaps TRBD2 (5 bases). Trimming took 1 base from V and 4 from J, leaving 14 bases between them. Germline V gives CDR1 SGHRS, CDR2 YFSETQ. This CDR3 contains 15 residues. CDR3 bases: TGCGCCAGCAGCTTGCAGTTCAGCCGGGGAGAGACCCAGTACTTC. It codes for CASSLQFSRGETQYF.

This clonotype was observed a handful of times. This chain joins TRBV10-3 and TRBJ1-1; D ambiguous. The V gene's germline CDR1 is ENHRY and CDR2 SYGVKD. Trimming removed 0 bases from V and 3 bases from J, with 8 bases in between. The CDR3 length is 14 residues. CDR3: CAISESVQYTEAFF. The DNA of the CDR3 is TGTGCCATCAGTGAGTCGGTACAGTACACTGAAGCTTTCTTT.